Each of the 17 T cell receptor beta chains below was sequenced from the same sample in a study of T cell repertoires in cytomegalovirus infection. MiXCR, applied by TCRdb to the reads, yields one record per CDR3 protein. The sample lists some 300,000 distinct CDR3 sequences, roughly 15% occurring once. The sample taken for sequencing was PBMCs. The receptor source for this set is a human donor in good health (CMV status not recorded). Some clones in this sample may be carry-over from other donors' samples.

This chain links TRBV20-1 with TRBJ2-7; TRBD1 agrees at 8 bases. This CDR3 spans 16 amino acids. Losses at the gene ends were 0 bases for V and 8 bases for J; bases not matched to a gene: 15. The germline V gene encodes CDR1 DFQATT and CDR2 SNEGSKA (reference sequence). As DNA, the CDR3 is TGCAGTGCTAGAGACCGAAAACCAGGGCAGGGGGCCCAGCAGTACTTC. Its protein is CSARDRKPGQGAQQYF.

This clonotype was detected a few times. The chain has TRBV12-3 or TRBV12-4 and TRBJ2-7; 8 positions match TRBD1. The ends lost 4 bases at V and 5 bases at J; junction bases unmatched: 1. The CDR3 extends over 12 amino acids. The CDR3 sequence: CASSSQGDEQYF. The CDR3 DNA reads as TGTGCCAGCAGTTCACAGGGGGACGAGCAGTACTTC.

There are many counts of this clonotype. The chain couples TRBV4-1 to TRBJ2-7, with 8 bases aligning to TRBD1. CDR1 is MGHRA, CDR2 YSYEKL, per germline. The ends lost 1 base at V and 3 bases at J; junction bases unmatched: 5. The length of the CDR3 is 15 residues. The DNA of the CDR3 is TGCGCCAGCAGCCAAGCAGGGGGCTACAACTACGAGCAGTACTTC. It codes for CASSQAGGYNYEQYF.

This clonotype was seen more than once but under ten times. The chain has TRBV29-1 and TRBJ2-1; TRBD1 aligns across 7 bases. CDR3 length: 13 residues. The ends lost 8 bases at V and 5 bases at J; junction bases unmatched: 9. CDR1 and CDR2 (germline): SQVTM, ANQGSEA. CDR3 nucleotide sequence: TGCAGCACCCGGACAGGAAGAAACAATGAGCAGTTCTTC. Protein: CSTRTGRNNEQFF.

This clonotype was seen more than once but under ten times. The rearrangement links TRBV9 to TRBJ1-1; no reliable D call. Germline loops: CDR1 SGDLS, CDR2 YYNGEE. The length of the CDR3 is 15 residues. The V and J ends lost 4 bases and 0 bases respectively, with 13 bases between them. CDR3 in amino acids: CASSTREVMNTEAFF. DNA for the CDR3: TGTGCCAGCAGCACCCGGGAGGTGATGAACACTGAAGCTTTCTTT.

The table lists this clonotype with many counts. The rearrangement links TRBV7-2 to TRBJ1-2; no reliable D call. CDR3 length equals 10 residues. Trimming removed 6 bases from V and 7 bases from J, with 6 bases in between. Germline V gives CDR1 SGHTA, CDR2 FQGNSA. The CDR3 loop reads CASRVVGYTF. CDR3 nucleotide sequence: TGTGCCAGCAGGGTGGTTGGCTACACCTTC.

The table lists this clonotype with a few counts. The chain links TRBV7-9 to TRBJ1-2, with D maybe TRBD1 (5 bases). Germline CDR1 reads SEHNR; CDR2 reads FQNEAQ (reference sequence). The length of the CDR3 is 12 residues. Trimming shortened V by 4 bases and J by 8 bases, and 11 bases separated the two germline ends. CDR3 residues: CASSSRGLGYTF. The CDR3 DNA follows: TGTGCCAGCAGCTCACGGGGCCTCGGCTACACCTTC.

This clonotype was seen many times. This chain connects TRBV7-6 to TRBJ1-2; D is unclear. The CDR3 has 13 residues. The ends were cut back, 5 bases at V and 4 bases at J, with 11 bases in the middle. Germline V gene data show CDR1 as SGHVS and CDR2 as FNYEAQ. CDR3 loop: CASSASLAYGYTF. The CDR3 DNA sequence: TGTGCCAGCAGCGCCTCGTTAGCCTATGGCTACACCTTC.

This clonotype was counted between two and nine times. This sequence joins TRBV29-1 and TRBJ2-1; the match to TRBD2 covers 13 bases. CDR1 SQVTM and CDR2 ANQGSEA come from the germline V gene. V was pared by 6 bases and J by 3 bases, with 2 bases of the junction left unmatched. This CDR3 has 14 amino acids. The CDR3 coding sequence is TGCAGCGTGGGGACTAGCGGGAACTACAATGAGCAGTTCTTC. Residues: CSVGTSGNYNEQFF.

As concerns this clonotype: It may be a read error: a sequence one base away is much more abundant. The chain recombines TRBV25-1 with TRBJ1-1; no reliable D call. Germline V CDR1 and CDR2: MGHDK, SYGVNS. This CDR3 has 12 amino acids. The V end was cut by 11 bases, the J end by 8 bases, with 18 bases between. The CDR3 here is CACADRVNEAFF. For the CDR3, the DNA is TGTGCCTGCGCAGATCGGGTGAACGAAGCTTTCTTT. Together with reference TRBV25-1 and TRBJ1-1, the CDR3 gives the full variable domain: EADIYQTPRYLVIGTGKKITLECSQTMGHDKMYWYQQDPGMELHLIHYSYGVNSTEKGDLSSESTVSRIRTEHFPLTLESARPSHTSQYLCACADRVNEAFFGQGTRLTVV.

This clonotype was observed a handful of times. This chain joins TRBV18 and TRBJ2-7; no definite D call. The germline gives CDR1 KGHSH, CDR2 LQKENI. V was cut by 0 bases and J by 2 bases, with 11 bases left in between. The CDR3 spans 15 residues. This CDR3 is CASSPPRASAYEQYF. The CDR3 DNA reads TGTGCCAGCTCACCACCTCGCGCGTCGGCCTACGAGCAGTACTTC. The variable domain in full, completed from reference TRBV18 and TRBJ2-7, reads NAGVMQNPRHLVRRRGQEARLRCSPMKGHSHVYWYRQLPEEGLKFMVYLQKENIIDESGMPKERFSAEFPKEGPSILRIQQVVRGDSAAYFCASSPPRASAYEQYFGPGTRLTVT.

The CDR3 DNA reads as TGTGCCAGCAGTGCAACTATGATTTATGGCTACACCTTC. This sequence encodes CASSATMIYGYTF. The chain is built from TRBV6-1 and TRBJ1-2; D remains unclear. V gave up 4 bases and J gave up 5 bases, with 11 bases separating them. The germline V gene has CDR1 MNHNS and CDR2 SASEGT. The CDR3 covers 13 residues.

This clonotype was recorded a few times. The rearrangement joins TRBV5-4 to TRBJ2-3, with TRBD1 identical over 7 bases. The V and J ends lost 2 bases and 2 bases, in that order; junction bases with no gene match: 5. The CDR3 has 15 amino acids. Germline CDR1 is SGHNT and CDR2 is YYREEE (reference sequence). The CDR3 bases are TGTGCCAGCAGCTTTGACAGGGCAACCACAGATACGCAGTATTTT. Encoded protein: CASSFDRATTDTQYF.

This clonotype has ten or more counts. The genes are TRBV7-9 and TRBJ1-5; 9 positions agree with TRBD1. V dropped 3 bases and J dropped 7; count of bases not matched to a gene: 4. The CDR3 runs 14 residues. The V gene's germline CDR1 is SEHNR and CDR2 FQNEAQ (reference sequence). CDR3 amino acids: CASSFTGGLQPQHF. Here the CDR3 DNA reads TGTGCCAGCAGCTTTACAGGGGGCTTGCAGCCCCAGCATTTT.

The genes are TRBV7-9 and TRBJ1-1; D gene unclear. The CDR3 is made up of 14 amino acids. Germline lookup yields CDR1 SEHNR and CDR2 FQNEAQ (reference sequence). The V and J ends lost 8 bases and 6 bases respectively, with 19 bases between them. The CDR3 is CASVHLGLNSEAFF. CDR3 DNA: TGTGCCAGCGTTCATCTGGGGTTAAACTCTGAAGCTTTCTTT.

The gene calls are TRBV20-1 and TRBJ1-6; TRBD1 is a possible D gene (5 bases). The CDR3 has 15 residues. CDR1 DFQATT and CDR2 SNEGSKA come from the germline V gene (reference sequence). V lost 3 bases and J 2 bases, leaving 11 bases between the germline ends. DNA of the CDR3: TGCAGTGCTAGGACGGGGGGGGCCTATAATTCACCCCTCCACTTT. It specifies CSARTGGAYNSPLHF.

This clonotype appeared many times. The V call is TRBV10-1, the J call TRBJ2-7; 7 bases are a match to TRBD2. Germline-derived CDR1 and CDR2 are WNHNN and SYGVQD (reference sequence). The CDR3 is made up of 16 amino acids. The V segment lost 2 bases and the J segment 1 base; nucleotides outside the gene matches: 8. In DNA form, the CDR3 reads TGCGCCAGCAGTGAGCCTGTGGGAGGGCTATCCTACGAGCAGTACTTC. Amino acids: CASSEPVGGLSYEQYF.